This T cell receptor (beta chain) is from a study of blood T cell repertoires in COVID-19. Whole-study context: Sources were T cells, B-cell-depleted T cells, or PBMCs; the material itself was cDNA or gDNA.

Cohorts were based on clinical histories the participants reported. Resolution of symptoms, clearance, or two negative PCRs was present in recovered Cohort 3 donors. Sequenced by immunoSEQ multiplex PCR; TCRdb stores in-frame clones only, minus some. The sample has roughly 170,000 clones, roughly four fifths seen once. Germline CDR1 and CDR2: LNHNV and YYDKDF (reference sequence). The V and J ends lost 0 bases and 2 bases respectively, with 17 bases between them. The CDR3 runs to 17 residues. Sequencing was performed on PBMCs or T cells enriched from blood (not recorded which). The chain recombines TRBV15 with TRBJ2-7; D remains unclear. The TCR was taken from a man aged 45-65 years who had recovered from COVID-19. The CDR3 sequence is CATSRDSESGSAYEQYF. The DNA for the CDR3 is TGTGCCACCAGCAGAGATTCAGAGTCAGGAAGTGCCTACGAGCAGTACTTC.